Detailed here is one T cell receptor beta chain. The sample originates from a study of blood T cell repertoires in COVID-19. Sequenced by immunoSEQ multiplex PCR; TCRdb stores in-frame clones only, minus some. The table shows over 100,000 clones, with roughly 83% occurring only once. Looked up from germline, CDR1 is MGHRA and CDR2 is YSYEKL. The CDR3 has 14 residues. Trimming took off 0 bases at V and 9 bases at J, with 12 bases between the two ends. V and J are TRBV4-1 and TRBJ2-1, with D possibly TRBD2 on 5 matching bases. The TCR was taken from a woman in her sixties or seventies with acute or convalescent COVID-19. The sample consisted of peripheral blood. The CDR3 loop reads CASSQDLRVGEQFF. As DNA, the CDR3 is TGCGCCAGCAGCCAAGATTTGAGGGTGGGTGAGCAGTTCTTC.